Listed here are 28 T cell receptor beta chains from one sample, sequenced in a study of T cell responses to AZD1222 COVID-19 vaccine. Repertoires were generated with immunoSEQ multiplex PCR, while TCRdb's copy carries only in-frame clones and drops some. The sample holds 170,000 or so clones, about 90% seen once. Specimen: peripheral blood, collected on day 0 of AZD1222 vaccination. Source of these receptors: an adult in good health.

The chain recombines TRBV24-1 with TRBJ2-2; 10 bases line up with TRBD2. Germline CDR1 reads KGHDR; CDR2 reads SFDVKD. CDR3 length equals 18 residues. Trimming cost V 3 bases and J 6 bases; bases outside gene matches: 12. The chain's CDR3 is CATSDPTASGSASGELFF. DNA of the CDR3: TGTGCCACCAGTGATCCGACCGCTAGCGGGAGCGCGTCCGGGGAGCTGTTTTTT.

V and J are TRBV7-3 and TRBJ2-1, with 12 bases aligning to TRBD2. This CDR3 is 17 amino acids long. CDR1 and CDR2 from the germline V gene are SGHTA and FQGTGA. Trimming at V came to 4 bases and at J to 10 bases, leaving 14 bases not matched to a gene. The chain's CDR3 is CASSSGLGLAGTGEQFF. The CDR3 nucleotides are TGTGCCAGCAGCTCAGGGCTAGGACTAGCGGGAACTGGGGAGCAGTTCTTC. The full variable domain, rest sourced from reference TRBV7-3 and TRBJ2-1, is GAGVSQTPSNKVTEKGKYVELRCDPISGHTALYWYRQSLGQGPEFLIYFQGTGAADDSGLPNDRFFAVRPEGSVSTLKIQRTERGDSAVYLCASSSGLGLAGTGEQFFGPGTRLTVL.

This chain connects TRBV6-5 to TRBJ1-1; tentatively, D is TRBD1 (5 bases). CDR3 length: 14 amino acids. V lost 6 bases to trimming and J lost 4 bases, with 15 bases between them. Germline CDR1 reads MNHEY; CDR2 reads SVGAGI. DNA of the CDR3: TGTGCCAGCAGGCCCTGGGGGGTGTTCACTGAAGCTTTCTTT. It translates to CASRPWGVFTEAFF.

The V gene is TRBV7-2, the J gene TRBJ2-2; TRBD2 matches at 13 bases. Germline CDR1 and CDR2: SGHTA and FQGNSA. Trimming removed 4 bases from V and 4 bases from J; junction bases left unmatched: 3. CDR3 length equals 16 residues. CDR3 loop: CASSSGTSGVTGELFF. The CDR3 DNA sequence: TGTGCCAGCAGCTCAGGGACTAGCGGGGTCACCGGGGAGCTGTTTTTT.

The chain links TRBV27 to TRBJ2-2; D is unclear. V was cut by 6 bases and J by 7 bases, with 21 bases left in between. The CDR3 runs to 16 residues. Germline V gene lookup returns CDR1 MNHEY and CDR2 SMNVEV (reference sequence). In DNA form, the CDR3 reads TGTGCCAGCAGAAAAACCTCAACAACACAGATCGGGGAGCTGTTTTTT. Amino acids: CASRKTSTTQIGELFF.

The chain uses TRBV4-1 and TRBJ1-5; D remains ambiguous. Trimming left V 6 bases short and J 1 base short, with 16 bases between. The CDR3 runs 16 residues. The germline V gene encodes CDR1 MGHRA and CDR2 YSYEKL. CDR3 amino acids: CASSPTAPRSNQPQHF. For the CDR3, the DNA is TGCGCCAGCAGTCCCACGGCGCCCCGGAGCAATCAGCCCCAGCATTTT.

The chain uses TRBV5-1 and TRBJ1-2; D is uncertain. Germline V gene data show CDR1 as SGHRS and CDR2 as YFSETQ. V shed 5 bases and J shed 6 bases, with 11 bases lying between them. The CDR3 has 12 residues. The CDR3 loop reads CASSPRADGYTF. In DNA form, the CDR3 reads TGCGCCAGCAGTCCCCGGGCCGATGGCTACACCTTC.

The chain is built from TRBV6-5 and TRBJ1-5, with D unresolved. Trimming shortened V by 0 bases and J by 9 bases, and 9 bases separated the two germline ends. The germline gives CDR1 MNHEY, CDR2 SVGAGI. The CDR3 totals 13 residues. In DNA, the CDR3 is TGTGCCAGCAGTTACTCGAAGGAAAGGCCCCAGCATTTT. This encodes CASSYSKERPQHF.

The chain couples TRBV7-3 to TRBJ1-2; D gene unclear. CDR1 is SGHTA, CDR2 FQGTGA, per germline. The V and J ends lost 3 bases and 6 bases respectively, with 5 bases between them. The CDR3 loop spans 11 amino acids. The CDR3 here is CASSFDDGYTF. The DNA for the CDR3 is TGTGCCAGCAGCTTCGACGATGGCTACACCTTC.

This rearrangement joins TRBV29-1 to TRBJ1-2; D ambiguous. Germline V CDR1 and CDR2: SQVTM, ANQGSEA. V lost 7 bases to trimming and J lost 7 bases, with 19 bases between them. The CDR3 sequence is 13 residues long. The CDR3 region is CSAGLLGRIGYTF. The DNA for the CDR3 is TGCAGCGCCGGCCTATTGGGGAGGATTGGCTACACCTTC.

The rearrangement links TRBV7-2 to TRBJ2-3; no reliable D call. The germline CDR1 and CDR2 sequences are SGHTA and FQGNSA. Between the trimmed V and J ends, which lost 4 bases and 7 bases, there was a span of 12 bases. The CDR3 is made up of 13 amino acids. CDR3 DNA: TGTGCCAGCAGCTCTGCTTCGGTCTATACGCAGTATTTT. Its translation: CASSSASVYTQYF.

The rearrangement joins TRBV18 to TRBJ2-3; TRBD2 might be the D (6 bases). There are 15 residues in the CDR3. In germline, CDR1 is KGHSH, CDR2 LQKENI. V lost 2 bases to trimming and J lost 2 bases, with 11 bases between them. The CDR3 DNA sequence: TGTGCCAGCTCACCAGCGGGACGTCTCACAGATACGCAGTATTTT. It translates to CASSPAGRLTDTQYF.

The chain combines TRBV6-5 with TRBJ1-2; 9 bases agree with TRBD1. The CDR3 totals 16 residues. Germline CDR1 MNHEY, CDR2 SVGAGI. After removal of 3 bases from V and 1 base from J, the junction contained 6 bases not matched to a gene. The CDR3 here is CASSYVWTGDNYGYTF. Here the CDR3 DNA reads TGTGCCAGCAGTTATGTGTGGACAGGGGATAACTATGGCTACACCTTC.

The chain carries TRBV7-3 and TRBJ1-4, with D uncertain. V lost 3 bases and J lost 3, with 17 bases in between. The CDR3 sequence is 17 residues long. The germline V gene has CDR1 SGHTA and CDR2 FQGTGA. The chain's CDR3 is CASSFPRRLPPNEKLFF. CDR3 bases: TGTGCCAGCAGCTTTCCCAGGCGACTGCCTCCTAATGAAAAACTGTTTTTT. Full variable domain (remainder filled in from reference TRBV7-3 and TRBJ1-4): GAGVSQTPSNKVTEKGKYVELRCDPISGHTALYWYRQSLGQGPEFLIYFQGTGAADDSGLPNDRFFAVRPEGSVSTLKIQRTERGDSAVYLCASSFPRRLPPNEKLFFGSGTQLSVL.

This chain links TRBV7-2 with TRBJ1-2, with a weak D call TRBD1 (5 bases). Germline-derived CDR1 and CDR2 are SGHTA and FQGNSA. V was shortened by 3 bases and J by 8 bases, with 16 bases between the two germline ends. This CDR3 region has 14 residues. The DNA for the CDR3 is TGTGCCAGCAGCTTTGGTCGGGGGGAGGCGGGCTACACCTTC. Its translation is CASSFGRGEAGYTF.

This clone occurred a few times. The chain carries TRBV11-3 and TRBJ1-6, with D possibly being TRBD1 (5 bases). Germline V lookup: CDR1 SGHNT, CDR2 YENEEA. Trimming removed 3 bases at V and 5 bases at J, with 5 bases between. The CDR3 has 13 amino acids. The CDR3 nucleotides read TGTGCCAGCAGCTTGACAGATAATTCACCCCTCCACTTT. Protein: CASSLTDNSPLHF.

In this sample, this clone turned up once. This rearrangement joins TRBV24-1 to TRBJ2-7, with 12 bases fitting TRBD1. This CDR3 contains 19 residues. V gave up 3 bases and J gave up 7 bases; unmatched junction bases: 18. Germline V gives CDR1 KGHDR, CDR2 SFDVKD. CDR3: CATSDLIRGTGGLLREQYF. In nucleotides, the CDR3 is TGTGCCACCAGTGATCTTATCCGCGGGACAGGGGGCCTTCTACGAGAGCAGTACTTC.

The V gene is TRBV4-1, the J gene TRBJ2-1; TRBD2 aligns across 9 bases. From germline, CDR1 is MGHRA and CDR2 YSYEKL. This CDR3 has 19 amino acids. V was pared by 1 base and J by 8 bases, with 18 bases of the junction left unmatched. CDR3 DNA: TGCGCCAGCAGCCAAGCAAGCCTAGCGGGGAGAAACCCAAGGGATGAGCAGTTCTTC. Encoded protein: CASSQASLAGRNPRDEQFF.

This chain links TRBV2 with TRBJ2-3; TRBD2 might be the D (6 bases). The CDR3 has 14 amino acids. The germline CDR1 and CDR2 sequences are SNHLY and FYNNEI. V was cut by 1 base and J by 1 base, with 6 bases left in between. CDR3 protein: CASSEGGGTDTQYF. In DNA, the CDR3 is TGTGCCAGCAGTGAAGGGGGGGGCACAGATACGCAGTATTTT. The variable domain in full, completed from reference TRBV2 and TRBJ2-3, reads EPEVTQTPSHQVTQMGQEVILRCVPISNHLYFYWYRQILGQKVEFLVSFYNNEISEKSEIFDDQFSVERPDGSNFTLKIRSTKLEDSAMYFCASSEGGGTDTQYFGPGTRLTVL.

The CDR3 sequence is CASSQVGRSYEQYF. In DNA, the CDR3 is TGCGCCAGCAGCCAAGTTGGGCGCTCCTACGAGCAGTACTTC. V gene TRBV4-1 combines with J gene TRBJ2-7; D is uncertain. The CDR3 has 14 amino acids. Looked up from germline, CDR1 is MGHRA and CDR2 is YSYEKL. Trimming shortened V by 1 base and J by 0 bases, and 7 bases separated the two germline ends.

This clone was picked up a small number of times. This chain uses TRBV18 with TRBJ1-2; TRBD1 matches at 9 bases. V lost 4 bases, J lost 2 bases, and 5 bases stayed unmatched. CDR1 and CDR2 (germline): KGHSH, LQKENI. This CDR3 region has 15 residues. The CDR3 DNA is TGTGCCAGCTCACTGACAGGGGGGTTAAACTATGGCTACACCTTC. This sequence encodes CASSLTGGLNYGYTF.

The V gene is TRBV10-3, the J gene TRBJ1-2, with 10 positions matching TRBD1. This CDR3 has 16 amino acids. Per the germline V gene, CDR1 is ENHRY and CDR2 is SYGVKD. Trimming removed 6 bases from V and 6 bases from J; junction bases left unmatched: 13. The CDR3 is CAIRAGTGVFGDGYTF. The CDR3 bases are TGTGCCATCAGGGCCGGGACAGGGGTCTTCGGGGATGGCTACACCTTC.

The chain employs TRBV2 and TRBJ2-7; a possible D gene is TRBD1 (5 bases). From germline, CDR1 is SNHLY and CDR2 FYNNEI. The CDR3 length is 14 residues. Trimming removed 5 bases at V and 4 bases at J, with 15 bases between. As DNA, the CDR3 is TGTGCCAGCAGTTGGCAGGGAATAGGTTACGAGCAGTACTTC. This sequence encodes CASSWQGIGYEQYF.

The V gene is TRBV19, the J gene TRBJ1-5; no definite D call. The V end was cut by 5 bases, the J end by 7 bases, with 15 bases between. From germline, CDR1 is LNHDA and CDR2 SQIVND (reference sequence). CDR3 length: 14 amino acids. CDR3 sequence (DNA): TGTGCCAGTAGTGTTTCCACGGCTCGGCAGCCCCAGCATTTT. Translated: CASSVSTARQPQHF.

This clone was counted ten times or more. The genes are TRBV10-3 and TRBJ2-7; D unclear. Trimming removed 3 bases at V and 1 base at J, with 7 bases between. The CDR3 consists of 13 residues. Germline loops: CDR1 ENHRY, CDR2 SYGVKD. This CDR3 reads CAISDSNSYEQYF. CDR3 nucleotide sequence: TGTGCCATCAGTGATAGCAATTCCTACGAGCAGTACTTC.

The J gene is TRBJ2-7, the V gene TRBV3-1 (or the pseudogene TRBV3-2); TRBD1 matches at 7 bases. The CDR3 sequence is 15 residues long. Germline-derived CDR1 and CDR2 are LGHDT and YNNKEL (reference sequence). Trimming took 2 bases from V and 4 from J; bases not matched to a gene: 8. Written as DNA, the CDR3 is TGTGCCAGCAGCCAATCGGCCAGGGGGAGTTACGAGCAGTACTTC. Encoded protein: CASSQSARGSYEQYF.

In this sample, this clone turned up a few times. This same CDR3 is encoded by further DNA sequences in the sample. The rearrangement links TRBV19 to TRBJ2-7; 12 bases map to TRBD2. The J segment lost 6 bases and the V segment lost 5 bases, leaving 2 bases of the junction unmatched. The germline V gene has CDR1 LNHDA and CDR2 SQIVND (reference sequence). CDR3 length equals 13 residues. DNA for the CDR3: TGTGCCAGTAGTCCGGGACTAGCGGGCGAGCAGTACTTC. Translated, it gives CASSPGLAGEQYF.

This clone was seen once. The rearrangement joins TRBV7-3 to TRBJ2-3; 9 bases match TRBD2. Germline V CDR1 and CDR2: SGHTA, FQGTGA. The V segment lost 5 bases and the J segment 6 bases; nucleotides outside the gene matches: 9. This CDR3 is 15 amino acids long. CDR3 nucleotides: TGTGCCAGCAGCCCGGGGACTAGCAGTACGGATACGCAGTATTTT. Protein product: CASSPGTSSTDTQYF.